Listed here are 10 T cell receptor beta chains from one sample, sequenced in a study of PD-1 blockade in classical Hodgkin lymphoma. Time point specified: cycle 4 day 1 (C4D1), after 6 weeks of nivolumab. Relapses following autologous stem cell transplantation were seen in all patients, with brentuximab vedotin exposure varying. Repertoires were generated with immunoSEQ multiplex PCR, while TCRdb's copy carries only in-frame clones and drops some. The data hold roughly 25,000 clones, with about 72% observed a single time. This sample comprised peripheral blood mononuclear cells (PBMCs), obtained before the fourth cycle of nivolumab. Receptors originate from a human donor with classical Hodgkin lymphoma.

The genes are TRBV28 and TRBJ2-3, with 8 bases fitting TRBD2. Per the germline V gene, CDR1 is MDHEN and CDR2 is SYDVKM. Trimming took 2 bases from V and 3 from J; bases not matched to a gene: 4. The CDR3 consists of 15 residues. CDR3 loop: CASSLAGGFTDTQYF. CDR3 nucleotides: TGTGCCAGCAGTTTAGCGGGGGGATTTACAGATACGCAGTATTTT.

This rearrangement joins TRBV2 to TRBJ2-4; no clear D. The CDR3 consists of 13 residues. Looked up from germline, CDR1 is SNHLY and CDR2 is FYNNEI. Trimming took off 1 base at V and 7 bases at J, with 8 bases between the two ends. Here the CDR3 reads CASSEEGWNIQYF. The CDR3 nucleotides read TGTGCCAGCAGTGAAGAAGGATGGAACATTCAGTACTTC.

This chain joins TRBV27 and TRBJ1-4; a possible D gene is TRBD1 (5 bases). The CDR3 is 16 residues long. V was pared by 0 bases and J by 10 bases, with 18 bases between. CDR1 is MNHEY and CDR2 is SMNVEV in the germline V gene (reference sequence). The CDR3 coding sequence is TGTGCCAGCAGTTTATCAGGGACGGGGAGGGAAGGAAAACTGTTTTTT. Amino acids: CASSLSGTGREGKLFF.

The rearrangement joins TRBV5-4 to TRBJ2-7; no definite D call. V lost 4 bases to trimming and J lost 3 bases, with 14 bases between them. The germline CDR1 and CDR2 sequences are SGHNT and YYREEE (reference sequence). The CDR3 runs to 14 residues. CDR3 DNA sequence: TGTGCCAGCAGCCCAGACCTACTACGCTACGAGCAGTACTTC. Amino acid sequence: CASSPDLLRYEQYF.

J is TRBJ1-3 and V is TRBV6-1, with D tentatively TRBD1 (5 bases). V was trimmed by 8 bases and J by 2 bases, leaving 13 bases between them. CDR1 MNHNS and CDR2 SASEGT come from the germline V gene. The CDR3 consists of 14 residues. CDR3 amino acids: CASVGPITGNTIYF. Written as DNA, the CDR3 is TGTGCCAGCGTGGGGCCGATCACTGGAAACACCATATATTTT.

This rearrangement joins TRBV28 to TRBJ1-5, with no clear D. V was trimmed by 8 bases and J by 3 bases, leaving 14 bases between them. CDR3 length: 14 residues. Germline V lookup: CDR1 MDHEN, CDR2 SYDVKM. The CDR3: CASRIRPNNQPQHF. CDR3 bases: TGTGCCAGCCGGATAAGACCGAACAATCAGCCCCAGCATTTT.

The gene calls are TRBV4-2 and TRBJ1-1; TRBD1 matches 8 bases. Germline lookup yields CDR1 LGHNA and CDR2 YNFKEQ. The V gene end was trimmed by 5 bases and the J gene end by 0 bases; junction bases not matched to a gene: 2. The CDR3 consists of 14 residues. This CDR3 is CASSWTGMNTEAFF. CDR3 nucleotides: TGTGCCAGCAGCTGGACAGGGATGAACACTGAAGCTTTCTTT.

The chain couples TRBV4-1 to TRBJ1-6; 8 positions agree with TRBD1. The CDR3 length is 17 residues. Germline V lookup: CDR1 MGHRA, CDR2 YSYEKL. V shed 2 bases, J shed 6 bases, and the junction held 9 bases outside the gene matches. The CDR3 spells CASSQTFQGAANSPLHF. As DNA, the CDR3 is TGCGCCAGCAGCCAAACCTTTCAGGGGGCGGCTAATTCACCCCTCCACTTT.

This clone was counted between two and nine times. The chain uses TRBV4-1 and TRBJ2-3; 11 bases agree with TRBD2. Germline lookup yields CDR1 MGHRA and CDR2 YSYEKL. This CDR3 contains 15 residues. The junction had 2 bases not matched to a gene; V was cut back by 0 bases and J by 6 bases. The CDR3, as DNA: TGCGCCAGCAGCCAAGAGGCTAGCGGGGGGGATACGCAGTATTTT. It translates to CASSQEASGGDTQYF.

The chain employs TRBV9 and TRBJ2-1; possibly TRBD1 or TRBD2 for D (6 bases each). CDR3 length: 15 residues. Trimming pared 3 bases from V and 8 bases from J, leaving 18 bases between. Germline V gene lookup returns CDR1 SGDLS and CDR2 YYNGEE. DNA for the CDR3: TGTGCCAGCAGCGCCCGCCCGGGGGCCTGGGATGAGCAGTTCTTC. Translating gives CASSARPGAWDEQFF.